The 18 T cell receptor beta chains presented below share a single source sample, sequenced in a study of blood T cell repertoires in COVID-19. Only in-frame clones appear in the TCRdb table, and some are missing; sequencing was by immunoSEQ multiplex PCR. This sample has fewer than 300,000 clones, with just under 90% found just once. Sequenced: peripheral blood. The receptors shown here come from a woman aged 45-60 years with COVID-19, enrolled during active disease.

The rearrangement joins TRBV5-1 to TRBJ2-2; possible D gene TRBD2, 6 bases. With 3 bases removed from V and 5 bases from J, the gap between germline ends came to 14 bases. The CDR3 spans 15 residues. Germline loops: CDR1 SGHRS, CDR2 YFSETQ. DNA for the CDR3: TGCGCCAGCAGCTCGGAGGGACGGGTTACCGGGGAGCTGTTTTTT. Protein product: CASSSEGRVTGELFF.

The CDR3 region is CASSQDGDYGYTF. The CDR3 DNA follows: TGTGCCAGCAGCCAGGACGGGGACTATGGCTACACCTTC. The gene calls are TRBV7-8 and TRBJ1-2; D is unclear. The CDR3 runs 13 residues. CDR1 SGHVS and CDR2 FQNEAQ come from the germline V gene. V lost 5 bases and J lost 3, with 10 bases in between.

This clone was observed a single time. The chain uses TRBV6-1 and TRBJ1-2, with D possibly matching TRBD1 (6 bases). The CDR3 contains 14 residues. Trimming pared 2 bases from V and 3 bases from J, leaving 10 bases between. Germline V gene data show CDR1 as MNHNS and CDR2 as SASEGT. The CDR3 DNA sequence: TGTGCCAGCAGTGAACAAGGACAGTACTATGGCTACACCTTC. Amino acid sequence: CASSEQGQYYGYTF.

The gene calls are TRBV27 and TRBJ1-2; 11 bases are shared with TRBD1. Germline-derived CDR1 and CDR2 are MNHEY and SMNVEV (reference sequence). Losses at the gene ends were 2 bases for V and 2 bases for J; bases not matched to a gene: 13. The CDR3 is 19 residues long. This chain's CDR3 is CASSLLTTLGTGGNYGYTF. For the CDR3, the DNA is TGTGCCAGCAGTTTACTTACAACCCTCGGGACAGGGGGGAACTATGGCTACACCTTC.

This chain joins TRBV27 and TRBJ2-7, with 7 nucleotides matching TRBD2. V lost 5 bases, J lost 0 bases, and 16 bases stayed unmatched. Germline CDR1 MNHEY, CDR2 SMNVEV (reference sequence). The CDR3 is 18 amino acids. The CDR3 DNA sequence: TGTGCCAGCAGTAAACGACGGCCGAGTGGGAGGGGCTCCTACGAGCAGTACTTC. Amino acids: CASSKRRPSGRGSYEQYF.

V gene TRBV5-1 combines with J gene TRBJ1-2, with 9 bases matching TRBD1. Germline CDR1 SGHRS, CDR2 YFSETQ. V dropped 4 bases and J dropped 2; count of bases not matched to a gene: 15. The CDR3 extends over 18 amino acids. CDR3 sequence: CASSPTGQGVSLNYGYTF. In nucleotides, the CDR3 is TGCGCCAGCAGCCCAACGGGACAGGGAGTGAGCCTCAACTATGGCTACACCTTC. The variable domain in full, with the rest retrieved from reference TRBV5-1 and TRBJ1-2, is KAGVTQTPRYLIKTRGQQVTLSCSPISGHRSVSWYQQTPGQGLQFLFEYFSETQRNKGNFPGRFSGRQFSNSRSEMNVSTLELGDSALYLCASSPTGQGVSLNYGYTFGSGTRLTVV.

The chain employs TRBV9 and TRBJ2-3, with 12 nucleotides matching TRBD2. V dropped 0 bases and J dropped 3; count of bases not matched to a gene: 11. Germline CDR1 is SGDLS and CDR2 is YYNGEE. The CDR3 totals 19 residues. The CDR3 DNA follows: TGTGCCAGCAGCGTAGTTGGACTAGCGGGAACATCAAAGACAGATACGCAGTATTTT. Its translation: CASSVVGLAGTSKTDTQYF.

This clone came up once. The chain employs TRBV30 and TRBJ1-4; 8 positions agree with TRBD1. This CDR3 comprises 15 residues. The ends lost 2 bases at V and 8 bases at J; junction bases unmatched: 10. Germline V gene sequence: CDR1 GTSNPN, CDR2 SVGIG (reference sequence). CDR3 bases: TGTGCCTGGAGTACTGGACAGGGCCCCTGGGAAAAACTGTTTTTT. Translating gives CAWSTGQGPWEKLFF.

The chain combines TRBV3-1 (or the pseudogene TRBV3-2) with TRBJ2-1, with D possibly TRBD2 on 5 matching bases. In germline, CDR1 is LGHDT, CDR2 YNNKEL (reference sequence). V lost 7 bases, J lost 0 bases, and 10 bases lay in between. This CDR3 contains 14 residues. In DNA form, the CDR3 reads TGTGCCAGCAACCCGGGGAGCTCCTACAATGAGCAGTTCTTC. Protein sequence: CASNPGSSYNEQFF.

V gene TRBV5-1 combines with J gene TRBJ2-1; TRBD2 is a possible D gene (6 bases). V gave up 4 bases and J gave up 7 bases, with 15 bases separating them. Germline lookup yields CDR1 SGHRS and CDR2 YFSETQ. CDR3 length equals 14 residues. CDR3 DNA: TGCGCCAGCAGCCCCCAGGCGGGATCTAATGAGCAGTTCTTC. Its protein is CASSPQAGSNEQFF.

The chain has TRBV27 and TRBJ2-7; D perhaps matches TRBD2 (6 bases). The CDR3 spans 16 residues. Germline V gives CDR1 MNHEY, CDR2 SMNVEV (reference sequence). Trimming stripped 8 bases from V and 0 bases from J, with 20 bases between. The CDR3 nucleotides read TGTGCCAGCCGACCCCTGGGGAGCGGGTACTCCTACGAGCAGTACTTC. This gives the protein CASRPLGSGYSYEQYF.

The V call is TRBV5-4, the J call TRBJ2-7, with D perhaps TRBD2 (6 bases). The germline CDR1 and CDR2 sequences are SGHNT and YYREEE (reference sequence). This CDR3 is 15 amino acids long. Trimming took 0 bases from V and 6 from J, leaving 16 bases between them. The DNA of the CDR3 is TGTGCCAGCAGCTTGGGGGGACTGGAGGGTCGCGAGCAGTACTTC. Residues: CASSLGGLEGREQYF.

The chain is built from TRBV12-5 and TRBJ1-5; D may be TRBD1 (5 bases). The ends were cut back, 0 bases at V and 2 bases at J, with 11 bases in the middle. Germline V gene lookup returns CDR1 LGHNT and CDR2 FRNRAP. This CDR3 is 16 amino acids long. CDR3 region: CASGLVSRAGNQPQHF. DNA of the CDR3: TGTGCTAGTGGTTTGGTGAGCAGGGCGGGCAATCAGCCCCAGCATTTT.

The chain links TRBV6-5 to TRBJ2-2; 7 bases match TRBD1. The CDR3 contains 16 residues. J was trimmed by 6 bases and V by 4 bases; bases with no gene match: 11. Germline V gene lookup returns CDR1 MNHEY and CDR2 SVGAGI. The DNA of the CDR3 is TGTGCCAGCAGTTTACGACAGGGAGAAGTTGCCGGGGAGCTGTTTTTT. Translation: CASSLRQGEVAGELFF.

The chain joins TRBV10-2 to TRBJ2-3; tentatively, D is TRBD1 (5 bases). Looked up from germline, CDR1 is WSHSY and CDR2 is SAAADI. The V end was cut by 6 bases, the J end by 2 bases, with 6 bases between. The CDR3 is 12 residues long. This CDR3 reads CASRDTTDTQYF. CDR3 sequence (DNA): TGCGCCAGCAGGGACACCACAGATACGCAGTATTTT.

CDR3 sequence: CASSLRDRGLYEQYF. The DNA of the CDR3 is TGTGCCAGCTCACTTCGGGACAGGGGTCTCTACGAGCAGTACTTC. V usage is TRBV18 and J usage is TRBJ2-7; 10 bases fit TRBD1. CDR1 and CDR2 (germline): KGHSH, LQKENI. The length of the CDR3 is 15 residues. V shed 4 bases and J 3 bases; nucleotides not matched to a gene: 6.

For the CDR3, the DNA is TGTGCCAGCAGCTTAGTAGGAGTAAACACTGAAGCTTTCTTT. Its protein is CASSLVGVNTEAFF. The chain has TRBV7-9 and TRBJ1-1; the D is unclear. This CDR3 comprises 14 residues. From germline, CDR1 is SEHNR and CDR2 FQNEAQ (reference sequence). Trimming left V 1 base short and J 2 bases short, with 8 bases between. Using reference TRBV7-9 and TRBJ1-1 for the parts outside the CDR3, the full variable domain is DTGVSQNPRHKITKRGQNVTFRCDPISEHNRLYWYRQTLGQGPEFLTYFQNEAQLEKSRLLSDRFSAERPKGSFSTLEIQRTEQGDSAMYLCASSLVGVNTEAFFGQGTRLTVV.

This sequence joins TRBV30 and TRBJ1-2; no firm D call. Looked up from germline, CDR1 is GTSNPN and CDR2 is SVGIG (reference sequence). V lost 3 bases, J lost 3 bases, and 17 bases lay in between. There are 15 residues in the CDR3. CDR3 DNA: TGTGCCTGGAGGGCCAGAGGGTCCATCTACTATGGCTACACCTTC. Translating gives CAWRARGSIYYGYTF.